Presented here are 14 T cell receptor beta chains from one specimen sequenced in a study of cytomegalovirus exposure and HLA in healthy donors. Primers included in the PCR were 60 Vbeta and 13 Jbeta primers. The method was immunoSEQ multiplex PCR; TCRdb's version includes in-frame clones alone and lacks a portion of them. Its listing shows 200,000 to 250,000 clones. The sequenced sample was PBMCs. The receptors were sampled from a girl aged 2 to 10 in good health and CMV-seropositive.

The chain's CDR3 is CSVDVSFSYNEQFF. In DNA form, the CDR3 reads TGCAGCGTTGATGTCTCGTTTTCCTACAATGAGCAGTTCTTC. V gene TRBV29-1 combines with J gene TRBJ2-1; no firm D call. The V gene lost 3 bases and the J gene lost 1 base, with 10 bases spanning the gap. CDR3 length: 14 residues. Germline CDR1 reads SQVTM; CDR2 reads ANQGSEA.

The CDR3 DNA follows: TGTGCCAGCAGTTTCGGGTGGCACGAGCAGTACTTC. It is translated as CASSFGWHEQYF. The chain is built from TRBV28 and TRBJ2-7, with no clear D. CDR1 is MDHEN, CDR2 SYDVKM, per germline. Trimming took off 3 bases at V and 5 bases at J, with 8 bases between the two ends. This CDR3 spans 12 amino acids.

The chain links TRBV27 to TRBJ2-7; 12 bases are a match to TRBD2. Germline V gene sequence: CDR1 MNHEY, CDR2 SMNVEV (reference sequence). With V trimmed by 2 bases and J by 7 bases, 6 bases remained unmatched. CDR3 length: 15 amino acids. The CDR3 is CASSLTASGRGEQYF. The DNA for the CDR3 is TGTGCCAGCAGTTTAACCGCTAGCGGGAGGGGGGAGCAGTACTTC.

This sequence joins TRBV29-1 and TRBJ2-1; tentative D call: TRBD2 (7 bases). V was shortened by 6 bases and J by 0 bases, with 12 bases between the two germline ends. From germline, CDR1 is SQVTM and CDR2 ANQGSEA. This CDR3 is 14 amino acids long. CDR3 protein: CSVEGGSSYNEQFF. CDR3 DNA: TGCAGCGTCGAGGGGGGGAGCTCCTACAATGAGCAGTTCTTC.

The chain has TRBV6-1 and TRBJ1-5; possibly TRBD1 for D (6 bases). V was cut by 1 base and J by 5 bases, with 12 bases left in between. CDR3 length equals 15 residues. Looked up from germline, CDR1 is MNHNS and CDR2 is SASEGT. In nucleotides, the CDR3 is TGTGCCAGCAGTGAAGGAGGGACAAGCTATCAGCCCCAGCATTTT. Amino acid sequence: CASSEGGTSYQPQHF.

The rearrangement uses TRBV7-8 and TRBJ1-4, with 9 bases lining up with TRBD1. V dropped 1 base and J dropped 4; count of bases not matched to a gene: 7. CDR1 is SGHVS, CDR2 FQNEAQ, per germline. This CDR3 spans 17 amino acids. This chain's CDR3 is CASSLDTGQGLNEKLFF. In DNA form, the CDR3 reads TGTGCCAGCAGCTTAGATACGGGACAGGGCCTTAATGAAAAACTGTTTTTT.

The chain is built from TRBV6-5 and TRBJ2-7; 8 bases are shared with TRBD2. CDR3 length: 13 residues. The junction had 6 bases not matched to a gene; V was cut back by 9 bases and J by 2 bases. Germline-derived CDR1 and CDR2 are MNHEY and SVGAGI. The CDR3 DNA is TGTGCCAGTCGCCAGGGACTAGCCTACGAGCAGTACTTC. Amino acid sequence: CASRQGLAYEQYF.

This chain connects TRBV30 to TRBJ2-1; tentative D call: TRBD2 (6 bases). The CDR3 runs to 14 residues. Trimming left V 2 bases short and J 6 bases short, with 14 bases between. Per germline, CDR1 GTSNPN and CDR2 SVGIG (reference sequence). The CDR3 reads CAWSWIAVVNEQFF. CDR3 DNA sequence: TGTGCCTGGAGTTGGATAGCGGTCGTCAATGAGCAGTTCTTC.

CDR3 nucleotide sequence: TGTGCCAGCAGTTTATCTGGACAGGGTTTAGTTGTGCGTCCAGATACGCAGTATTTT. It yields the protein CASSLSGQGLVVRPDTQYF. The V and J genes are TRBV28 and TRBJ2-3; 8 bases agree with TRBD1. CDR1 and CDR2 from the germline V gene are MDHEN and SYDVKM. This CDR3 comprises 19 residues. J was trimmed by 4 bases and V by 1 base; bases with no gene match: 16.

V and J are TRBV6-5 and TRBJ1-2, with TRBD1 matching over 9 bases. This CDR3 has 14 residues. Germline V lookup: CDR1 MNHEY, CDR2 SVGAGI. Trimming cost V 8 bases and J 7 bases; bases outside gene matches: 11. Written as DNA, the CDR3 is TGTGCCAGCGGCCGAAACGGGGACAGGGTTGGCTACACCTTC. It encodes CASGRNGDRVGYTF.

The DNA for the CDR3 is TGTGCCAGCAGACTACAGGGGGCTTTAGAGACCCAGTACTTC. It yields the protein CASRLQGALETQYF. The chain is built from TRBV6-1 and TRBJ2-5; 9 bases align to TRBD1. Germline values: CDR1 MNHNS, CDR2 SASEGT. The CDR3 sequence is 14 residues long. V lost 6 bases to trimming and J lost 4 bases; unmatched junction nucleotides: 6.

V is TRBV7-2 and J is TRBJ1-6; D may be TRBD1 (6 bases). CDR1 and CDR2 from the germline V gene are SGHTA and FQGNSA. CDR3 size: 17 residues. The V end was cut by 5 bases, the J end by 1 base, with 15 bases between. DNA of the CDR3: TGTGCCAGCAGCCACCCACAGGGAAGGTCCTATAATTCACCCCTCCACTTT. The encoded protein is CASSHPQGRSYNSPLHF.

The CDR3 nucleotides read TGTGCCAGCAGGACAAGAACAGGGAATTCACCCCTCCACTTT. Its protein product is CASRTRTGNSPLHF. The J gene is TRBJ1-6, the V gene TRBV28; the D gene is possibly TRBD1 (6 bases). CDR3 length: 14 residues. CDR1 is MDHEN, CDR2 SYDVKM, per germline. V lost 6 bases and J lost 7, with 13 bases in between.

The CDR3: CASSKDRSGNTIYF. CDR3 nucleotide sequence: TGTGCCAGCAGCAAAGACAGATCTGGAAACACCATATATTTT. This chain uses TRBV21-1 with TRBJ1-3; the table's D call, TRBD1, was not checked against the DNA. TRBV21-1 is classified as a pseudogene. This CDR3 has 14 residues.